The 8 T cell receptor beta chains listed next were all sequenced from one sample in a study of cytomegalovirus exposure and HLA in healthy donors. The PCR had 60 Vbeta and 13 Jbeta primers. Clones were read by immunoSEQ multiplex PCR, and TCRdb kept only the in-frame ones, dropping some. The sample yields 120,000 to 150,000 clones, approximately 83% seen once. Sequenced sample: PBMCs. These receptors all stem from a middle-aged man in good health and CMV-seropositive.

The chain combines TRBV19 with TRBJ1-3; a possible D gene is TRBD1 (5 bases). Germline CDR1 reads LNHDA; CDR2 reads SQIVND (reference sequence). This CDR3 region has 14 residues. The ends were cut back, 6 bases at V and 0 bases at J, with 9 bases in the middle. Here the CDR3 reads CASRRQSSGNTIYF. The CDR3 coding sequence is TGTGCCAGTAGGAGACAGAGCTCTGGAAACACCATATATTTT.

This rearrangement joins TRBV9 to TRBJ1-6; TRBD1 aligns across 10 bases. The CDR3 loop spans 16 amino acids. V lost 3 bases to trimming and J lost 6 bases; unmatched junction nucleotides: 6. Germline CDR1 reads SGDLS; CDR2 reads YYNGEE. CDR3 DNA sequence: TGTGCCAGCAGCGAGAACCGGGACAGGGGTAATTCACCCCTCCACTTT. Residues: CASSENRDRGNSPLHF.

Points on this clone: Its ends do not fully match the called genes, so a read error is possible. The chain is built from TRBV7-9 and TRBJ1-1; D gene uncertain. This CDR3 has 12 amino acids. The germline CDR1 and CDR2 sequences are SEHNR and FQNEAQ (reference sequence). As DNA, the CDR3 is TGTTCCAGCAGCCCGGGGAACACTGAAGCTTTCTTT. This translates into CSSSPGNTEAFF.

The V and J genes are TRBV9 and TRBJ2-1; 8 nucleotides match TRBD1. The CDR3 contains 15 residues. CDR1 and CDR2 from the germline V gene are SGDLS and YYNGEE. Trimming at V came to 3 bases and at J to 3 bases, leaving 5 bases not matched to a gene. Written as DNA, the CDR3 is TGTGCCAGCAGCGCCCTCACAGGGGGCTACAATGAGCAGTTCTTC. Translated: CASSALTGGYNEQFF.

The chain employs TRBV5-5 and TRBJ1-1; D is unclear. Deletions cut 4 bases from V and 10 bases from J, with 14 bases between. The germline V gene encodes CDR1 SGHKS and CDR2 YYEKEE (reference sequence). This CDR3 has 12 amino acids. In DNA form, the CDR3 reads TGTGCCAGCAGCGGCAACGGGGAAGGAGCTTTCTTT. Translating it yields CASSGNGEGAFF.

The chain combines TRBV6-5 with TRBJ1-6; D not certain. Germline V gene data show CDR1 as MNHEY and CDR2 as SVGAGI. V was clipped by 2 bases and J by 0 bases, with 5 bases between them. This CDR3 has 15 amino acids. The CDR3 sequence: CASSYSGSYNSPLHF. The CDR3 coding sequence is TGTGCCAGCAGTTACAGCGGCTCCTATAATTCACCCCTCCACTTT.

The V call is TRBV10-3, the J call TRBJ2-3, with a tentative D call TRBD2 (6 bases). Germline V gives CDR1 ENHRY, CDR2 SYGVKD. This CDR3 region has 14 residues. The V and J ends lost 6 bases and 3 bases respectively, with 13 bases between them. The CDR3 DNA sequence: TGTGCCATCAGGACGGGAGTAGTAACAGATACGCAGTATTTT. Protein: CAIRTGVVTDTQYF.

The CDR3 DNA reads TGTGCCAGCTCACCGGAGGCAGTTGGCTACACCTTC. It translates to CASSPEAVGYTF. The chain has TRBV18 and TRBJ1-2; D ambiguous. Per germline, CDR1 KGHSH and CDR2 LQKENI. The V and J ends lost 3 bases and 7 bases respectively, with 9 bases between them. This CDR3 has 12 amino acids.